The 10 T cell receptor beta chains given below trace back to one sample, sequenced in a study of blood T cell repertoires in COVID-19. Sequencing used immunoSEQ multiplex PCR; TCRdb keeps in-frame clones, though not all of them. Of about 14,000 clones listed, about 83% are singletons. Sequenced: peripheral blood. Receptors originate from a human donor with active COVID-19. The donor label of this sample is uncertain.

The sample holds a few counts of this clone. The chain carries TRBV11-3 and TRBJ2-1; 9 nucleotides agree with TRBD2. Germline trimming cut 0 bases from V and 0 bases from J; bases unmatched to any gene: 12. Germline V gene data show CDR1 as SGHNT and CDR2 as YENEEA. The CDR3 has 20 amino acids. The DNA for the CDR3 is TGTGCCAGCAGCTTAGATCAGTGGTTTAGCGGGGGAAACTCCTACAATGAGCAGTTCTTC. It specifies CASSLDQWFSGGNSYNEQFF.

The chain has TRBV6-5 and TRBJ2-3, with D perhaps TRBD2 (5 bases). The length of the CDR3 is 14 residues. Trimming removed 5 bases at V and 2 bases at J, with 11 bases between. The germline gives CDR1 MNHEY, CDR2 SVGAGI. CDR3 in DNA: TGTGCCAGCAGTATCCGGGATCCCACAGATACGCAGTATTTT. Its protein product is CASSIRDPTDTQYF.

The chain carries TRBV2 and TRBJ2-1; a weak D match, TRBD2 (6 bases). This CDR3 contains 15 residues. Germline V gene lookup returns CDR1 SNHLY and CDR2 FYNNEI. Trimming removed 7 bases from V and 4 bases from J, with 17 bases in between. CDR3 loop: CASKFSLAVYNEQFF. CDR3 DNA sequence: TGTGCCAGCAAGTTCTCACTAGCTGTTTACAATGAGCAGTTCTTC.

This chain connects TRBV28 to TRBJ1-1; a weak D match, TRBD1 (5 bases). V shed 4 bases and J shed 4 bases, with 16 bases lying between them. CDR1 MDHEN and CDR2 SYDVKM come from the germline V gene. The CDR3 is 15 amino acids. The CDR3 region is CASSSFGRGGTEAFF. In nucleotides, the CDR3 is TGTGCCAGCAGTTCCTTTGGACGGGGGGGCACTGAAGCTTTCTTT. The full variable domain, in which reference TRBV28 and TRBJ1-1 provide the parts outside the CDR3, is DVKVTQSSRYLVKRTGEKVFLECVQDMDHENMFWYRQDPGLGLRLIYFSYDVKMKEKGDIPEGYSVSREKKERFSLILESASTNQTSMYLCASSSFGRGGTEAFFGQGTRLTVV.

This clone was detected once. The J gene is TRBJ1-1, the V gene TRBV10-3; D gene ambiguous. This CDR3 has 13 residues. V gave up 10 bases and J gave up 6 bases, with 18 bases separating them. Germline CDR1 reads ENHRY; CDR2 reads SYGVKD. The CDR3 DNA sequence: TGTGCCACTGGGAGAGGAGCTCCCCCTGAAGCTTTCTTT. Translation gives CATGRGAPPEAFF.

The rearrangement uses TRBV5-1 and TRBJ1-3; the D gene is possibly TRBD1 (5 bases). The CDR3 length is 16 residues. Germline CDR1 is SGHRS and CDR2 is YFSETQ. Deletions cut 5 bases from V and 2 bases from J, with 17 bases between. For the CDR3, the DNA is TGCGCCAGCAGTAACGGTGGGACTTCCACTGGAAACACCATATATTTT. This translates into CASSNGGTSTGNTIYF.

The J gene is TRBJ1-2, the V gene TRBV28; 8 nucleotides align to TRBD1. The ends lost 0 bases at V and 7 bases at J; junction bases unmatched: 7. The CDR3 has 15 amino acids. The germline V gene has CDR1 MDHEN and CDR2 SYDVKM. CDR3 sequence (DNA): TGTGCCAGCAGTTTATGGAGGCAGGGGGCTAGTGGCTACACCTTC. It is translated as CASSLWRQGASGYTF.

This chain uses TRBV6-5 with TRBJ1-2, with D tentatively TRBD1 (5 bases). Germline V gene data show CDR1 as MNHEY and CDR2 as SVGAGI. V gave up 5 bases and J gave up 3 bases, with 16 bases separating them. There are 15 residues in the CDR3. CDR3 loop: CASSTSLGGHYGYTF. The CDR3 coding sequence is TGTGCCAGCAGTACCTCGCTGGGGGGTCACTATGGCTACACCTTC.

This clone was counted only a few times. Here the CDR3 reads CASTPVNDQTQYF. CDR3 in DNA: TGTGCCAGCACCCCAGTTAATGATCAGACCCAGTACTTC. The genes are TRBV7-9 and TRBJ2-5, with D unresolved. Trimming pared 7 bases from V and 6 bases from J, leaving 15 bases between. The V gene's germline CDR1 is SEHNR and CDR2 FQNEAQ (reference sequence). CDR3 length: 13 amino acids.

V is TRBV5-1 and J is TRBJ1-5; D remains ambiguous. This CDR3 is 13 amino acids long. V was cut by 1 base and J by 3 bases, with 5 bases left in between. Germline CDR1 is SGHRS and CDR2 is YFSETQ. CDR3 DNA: TGCGCCAGCAGCTTGAACAACAATCAGCCCCAGCATTTT. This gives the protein CASSLNNNQPQHF.